This TCR beta chain was recorded in a study of T cell responses to AZD1222 COVID-19 vaccine. The CDR3 totals 15 residues. The ends lost 5 bases at V and 6 bases at J; junction bases unmatched: 7. From germline, CDR1 is SGHAT and CDR2 FQNNGV. Only in-frame clones appear in the TCRdb table, and some are missing; sequencing was by immunoSEQ multiplex PCR. Of 89,000 or so clones listed, approximately 89% were seen once; the top ten hold 15% to 20%. This specimen was peripheral blood, taken on day 0 of AZD1222 vaccination. This TCR came from an adult in good health. This chain joins TRBV11-2 and TRBJ2-1, with 10 nucleotides matching TRBD1. The CDR3 sequence is CASSTAGTGVNEQFF. DNA of the CDR3: TGTGCCAGCAGCACGGCCGGGACAGGGGTCAATGAGCAGTTCTTC.